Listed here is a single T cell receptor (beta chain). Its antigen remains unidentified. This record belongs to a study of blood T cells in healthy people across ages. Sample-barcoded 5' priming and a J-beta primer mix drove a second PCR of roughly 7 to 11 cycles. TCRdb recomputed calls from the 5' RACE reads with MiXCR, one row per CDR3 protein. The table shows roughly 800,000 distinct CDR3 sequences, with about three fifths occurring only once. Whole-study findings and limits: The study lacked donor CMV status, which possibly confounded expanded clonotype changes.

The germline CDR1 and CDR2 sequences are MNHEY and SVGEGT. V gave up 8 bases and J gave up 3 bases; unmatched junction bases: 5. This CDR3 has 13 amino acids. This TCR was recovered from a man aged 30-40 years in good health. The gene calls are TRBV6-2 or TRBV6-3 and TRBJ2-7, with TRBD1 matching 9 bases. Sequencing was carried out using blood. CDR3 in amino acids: CASQPTGGYEQYF. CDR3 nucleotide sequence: TGTGCCAGCCAACCGACAGGGGGCTACGAGCAGTACTTC.